This T cell receptor (beta chain) is from a study of identical twins. CDR3 length: 13 amino acids. Germline V gene lookup returns CDR1 ENHRY and CDR2 SYGVKD. V lost 8 bases and J 1 base, leaving 12 bases between the germline ends. TCRdb re-called the 5' RACE reads through MiXCR, storing one row per CDR3 protein. The repertoire includes around 490,000 distinct CDR3 sequences, about 20% of them detected once, and approximately 0.5% sits in the top ten. These data were likewise used in another study, on yellow fever vaccine responses in identical twins.

This clonotype was obtained from a woman younger than 30 in good health. This chain connects TRBV10-3 to TRBJ2-7; tentative D call: TRBD1 (5 bases). The sequencing input was CD4+ T cells sorted from blood. CDR3 amino acids: CAIQGPVSYEQYF. The CDR3 DNA follows: TGTGCCATCCAGGGCCCCGTTTCCTACGAGCAGTACTTC.